Each of the 15 T cell receptor beta chains below was sequenced from the same sample in a study of blood T cell repertoires in COVID-19. Sequencing used immunoSEQ multiplex PCR; TCRdb keeps in-frame clones, though not all of them. The sample lists 300,000 to 350,000 clones, about 85% occurring once. Sequenced: peripheral blood. The receptors originated from a man younger than 30 with active or convalescent COVID-19.

J is TRBJ1-4 and V is TRBV4-3; the match to TRBD1 covers 8 bases. Unmatched junction bases numbered 9, after V lost 1 base and J lost 8 bases. The CDR3 extends over 16 amino acids. From germline, CDR1 is LGHNA and CDR2 YSLEER. CDR3 sequence: CASSQGKGQGSEKLFF. The CDR3 nucleotides read TGCGCCAGCAGCCAAGGGAAAGGACAGGGAAGCGAAAAACTGTTTTTT.

The CDR3 sequence is CATSSLVVPREQYF. As DNA, the CDR3 is TGTGCCACCAGCAGTCTCGTCGTGCCCCGGGAGCAGTACTTC. J is TRBJ2-7 and V is TRBV15; D is unclear. CDR3 size: 14 residues. V lost 3 bases and J lost 7, with 16 bases in between. Germline V gene lookup returns CDR1 LNHNV and CDR2 YYDKDF (reference sequence).

This rearrangement joins TRBV12-5 to TRBJ2-1; 7 bases agree with TRBD1. The V segment lost 2 bases and the J segment 5 bases; nucleotides outside the gene matches: 9. CDR1 is LGHNT, CDR2 FRNRAP, per germline. This CDR3 comprises 16 residues. CDR3 in amino acids: CASGLFYLGQNNEQFF. As DNA, the CDR3 is TGTGCTAGTGGTTTGTTTTATCTGGGACAGAACAATGAGCAGTTCTTC. The whole variable domain, filled in from reference TRBV12-5 and TRBJ2-1, reads DARVTQTPRHKVTEMGQEVTMRCQPILGHNTVFWYRQTMMQGLELLAYFRNRAPLDDSGMPKDRFSAEMPDATLATLKIQPSEPRDSAVYFCASGLFYLGQNNEQFFGPGTRLTVL.

V is TRBV7-6 and J is TRBJ2-1; D may be TRBD2 (6 bases). Trimming cost V 5 bases and J 5 bases, with 16 bases left between them. The length of the CDR3 is 15 residues. Germline loops: CDR1 SGHVS, CDR2 FNYEAQ. The CDR3 is CASSVETRGDNEQFF. Here the CDR3 DNA reads TGTGCCAGCAGCGTTGAGACTAGAGGGGACAATGAGCAGTTCTTC. Full variable domain (rest looked up from reference TRBV7-6 and TRBJ2-1): GAGVSQSPRYKVTKRGQDVALRCDPISGHVSLYWYRQALGQGPEFLTYFNYEAQQDKSGLPNDRFSAERPEGSISTLTIQRTEQRDSAMYRCASSVETRGDNEQFFGPGTRLTVL.

V gene TRBV12-5 combines with J gene TRBJ1-5; D is undetermined. The V gene's germline CDR1 is LGHNT and CDR2 FRNRAP. This CDR3 comprises 14 residues. V lost 4 bases and J 4 bases, leaving 11 bases between the germline ends. CDR3 DNA: TGTGCTAGTGGTTCGAGGGAGGGTAATCAGCCCCAGCATTTT. The encoded protein is CASGSREGNQPQHF.

The chain combines TRBV18 with TRBJ1-2; possibly TRBD1 for D (5 bases). V lost 3 bases and J 0 bases, leaving 11 bases between the germline ends. Germline V gene sequence: CDR1 KGHSH, CDR2 LQKENI. This CDR3 has 15 residues. CDR3 sequence: CASSPVREANYGYTF. Here the CDR3 DNA reads TGTGCCAGCTCACCCGTCAGGGAAGCTAACTATGGCTACACCTTC.

The chain has TRBV13 and TRBJ2-3; 7 bases are a match to TRBD2. Germline V gene lookup returns CDR1 PRHDT and CDR2 FYEKMQ (reference sequence). The CDR3 has 16 residues. With V trimmed by 4 bases and J by 0 bases, 7 bases remained unmatched. CDR3 protein: CASSSRTRQSTDTQYF. Here the CDR3 DNA reads TGTGCCAGCAGCTCGAGGACTAGACAGAGCACAGATACGCAGTATTTT.

The rearrangement links TRBV24-1 to TRBJ1-1; 8 positions match TRBD1. Unmatched junction bases numbered 5, after V lost 4 bases and J lost 8 bases. This CDR3 has 13 amino acids. Per germline, CDR1 KGHDR and CDR2 SFDVKD. In DNA, the CDR3 is TGTGCCACCAGTGAGCATACAGGGGGAGAAGCTTTCTTT. Protein: CATSEHTGGEAFF.

CDR3 loop: CASSPMAPAANQETQYF. The DNA for the CDR3 is TGTGCCAGCAGCCCCATGGCTCCGGCGGCGAACCAAGAGACCCAGTACTTC. The rearrangement links TRBV11-2 to TRBJ2-5; D gene ambiguous. Per the germline V gene, CDR1 is SGHAT and CDR2 is FQNNGV. Trimming took 5 bases from V and 0 from J, leaving 19 bases between them. This CDR3 is built from 17 residues. Full variable domain (remainder filled in from reference TRBV11-2 and TRBJ2-5): EAGVAQSPRYKIIEKRQSVAFWCNPISGHATLYWYQQILGQGPKLLIQFQNNGVVDDSQLPKDRFSAERLKGVDSTLKIQPAKLEDSAVYLCASSPMAPAANQETQYFGPGTRLLVL.

V gene TRBV19 combines with J gene TRBJ2-1, with TRBD2 matching over 14 bases. J gave up 8 bases and V 7 bases, and 7 bases lay outside the gene matches. There are 15 residues in the CDR3. Germline V gene lookup returns CDR1 LNHDA and CDR2 SQIVND (reference sequence). The CDR3 here is CASTQTSGGADEQFF. The CDR3 DNA reads TGTGCCAGTACCCAGACTAGCGGGGGGGCCGATGAGCAGTTCTTC.

This chain links TRBV5-1 with TRBJ1-1; D perhaps matches TRBD1 (6 bases). The V gene's germline CDR1 is SGHRS and CDR2 YFSETQ. The CDR3 is made up of 14 amino acids. V dropped 5 bases and J dropped 1 base, with 12 bases sitting between them. CDR3 sequence: CASSVGQPNTEAFF. CDR3 nucleotide sequence: TGCGCCAGCAGTGTAGGACAGCCGAACACTGAAGCTTTCTTT.

V usage is TRBV12-3 or TRBV12-4 and J usage is TRBJ1-1; D is unclear. V was cut by 2 bases and J by 1 base, with 5 bases left in between. The CDR3 contains 13 residues. This chain's CDR3 is CASSLLQNTEAFF. The CDR3 nucleotides are TGTGCCAGCAGTTTATTACAGAACACTGAAGCTTTCTTT.

As concerns this clone: Other DNA sequences in the same sample also yield this CDR3. This chain joins TRBV19 and TRBJ2-1; D unclear. V was clipped by 3 bases and J by 7 bases, with 7 bases between them. The CDR3 consists of 12 residues. Looked up from germline, CDR1 is LNHDA and CDR2 is SQIVND (reference sequence). The CDR3 nucleotides are TGTGCCAGTAGTATTCGGAGTAATGAGCAGTTCTTC. Amino acid sequence: CASSIRSNEQFF.

This chain joins TRBV29-1 and TRBJ2-3; D may be TRBD1 (6 bases). V was pared by 7 bases and J by 4 bases, with 18 bases between. The CDR3 is 14 amino acids. Looked up from germline, CDR1 is SQVTM and CDR2 is ANQGSEA. CDR3 residues: CSALNRVGSDTQYF. Here the CDR3 DNA reads TGCAGCGCCCTAAACAGGGTTGGGTCAGATACGCAGTATTTT.

V gene TRBV4-1 combines with J gene TRBJ2-7; 7 bases align to TRBD2. V lost 2 bases and J lost 5; bases outside the gene matches: 9. This CDR3 region has 15 residues. Germline values: CDR1 MGHRA, CDR2 YSYEKL. CDR3: CASSQIYGEGNEQYF. The DNA for the CDR3 is TGCGCCAGCAGCCAAATATACGGGGAGGGGAACGAGCAGTACTTC.